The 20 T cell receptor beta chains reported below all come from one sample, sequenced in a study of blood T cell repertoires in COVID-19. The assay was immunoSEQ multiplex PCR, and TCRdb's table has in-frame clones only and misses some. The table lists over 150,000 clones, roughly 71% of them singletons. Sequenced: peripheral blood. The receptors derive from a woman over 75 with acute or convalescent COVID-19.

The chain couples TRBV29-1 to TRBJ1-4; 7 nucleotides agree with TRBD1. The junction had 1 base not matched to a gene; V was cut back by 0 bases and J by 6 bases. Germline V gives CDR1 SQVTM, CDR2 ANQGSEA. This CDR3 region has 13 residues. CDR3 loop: CSVEDQGDEKLFF. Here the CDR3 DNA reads TGCAGCGTTGAAGACCAGGGGGATGAAAAACTGTTTTTT.

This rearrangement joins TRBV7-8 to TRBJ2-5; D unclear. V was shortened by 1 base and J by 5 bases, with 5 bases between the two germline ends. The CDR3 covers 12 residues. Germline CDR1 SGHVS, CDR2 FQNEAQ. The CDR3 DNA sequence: TGTGCCAGCAGCTTAGGGGCCGAGACCCAGTACTTC. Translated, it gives CASSLGAETQYF.

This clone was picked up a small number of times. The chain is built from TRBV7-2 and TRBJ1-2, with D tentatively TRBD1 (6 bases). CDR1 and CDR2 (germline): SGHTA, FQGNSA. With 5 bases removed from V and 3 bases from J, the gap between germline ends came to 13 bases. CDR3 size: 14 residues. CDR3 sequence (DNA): TGTGCCAGCAGCCCAGGGGCTCTGGACTATGGCTACACCTTC. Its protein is CASSPGALDYGYTF.

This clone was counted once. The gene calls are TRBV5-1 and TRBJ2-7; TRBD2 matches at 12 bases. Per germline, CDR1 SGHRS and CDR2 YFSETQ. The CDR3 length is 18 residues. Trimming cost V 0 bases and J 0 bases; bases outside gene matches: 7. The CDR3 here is CASSLGLAGAQSSYEQYF. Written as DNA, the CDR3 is TGCGCCAGCAGCTTGGGACTAGCGGGGGCCCAAAGCTCCTACGAGCAGTACTTC.

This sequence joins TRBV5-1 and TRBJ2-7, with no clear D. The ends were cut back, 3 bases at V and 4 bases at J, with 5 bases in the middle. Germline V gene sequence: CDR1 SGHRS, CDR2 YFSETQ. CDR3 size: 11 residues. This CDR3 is CASSSTYEQYF. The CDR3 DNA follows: TGCGCCAGCAGCTCAACTTACGAGCAGTACTTC.

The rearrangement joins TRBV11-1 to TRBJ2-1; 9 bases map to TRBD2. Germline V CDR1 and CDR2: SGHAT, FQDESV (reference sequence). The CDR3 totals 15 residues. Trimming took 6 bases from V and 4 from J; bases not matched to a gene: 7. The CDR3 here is CASRLSGGFYNEQFF. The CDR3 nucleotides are TGTGCCAGCAGATTGAGCGGGGGGTTTTACAATGAGCAGTTCTTC. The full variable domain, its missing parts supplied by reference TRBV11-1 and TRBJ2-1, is EAEVAQSPRYKITEKSQAVAFWCDPISGHATLYWYRQILGQGPELLVQFQDESVVDDSQLPKDRFSAERLKGVDSTLKIQPAELGDSAMYLCASRLSGGFYNEQFFGPGTRLTVL.

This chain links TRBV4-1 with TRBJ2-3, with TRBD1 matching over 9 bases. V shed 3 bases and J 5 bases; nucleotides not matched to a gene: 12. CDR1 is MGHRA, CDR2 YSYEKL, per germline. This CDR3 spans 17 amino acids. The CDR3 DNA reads TGCGCCAGCAGCCAGGACCCCTCGGGACAGGGAGGAGATACGCAGTATTTT. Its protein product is CASSQDPSGQGGDTQYF.

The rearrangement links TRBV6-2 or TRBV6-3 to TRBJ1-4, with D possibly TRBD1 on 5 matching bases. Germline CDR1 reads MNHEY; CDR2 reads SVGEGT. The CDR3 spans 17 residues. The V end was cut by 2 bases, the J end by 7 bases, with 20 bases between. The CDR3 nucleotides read TGTGCCAGCAGTTACAGGCCGCGGGGGACCCACCGTGAAAAACTGTTTTTT. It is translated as CASSYRPRGTHREKLFF.

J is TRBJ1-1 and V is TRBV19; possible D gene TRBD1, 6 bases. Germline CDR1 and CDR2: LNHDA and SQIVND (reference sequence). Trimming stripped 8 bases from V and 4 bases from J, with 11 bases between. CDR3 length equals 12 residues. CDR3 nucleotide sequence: TGTGCCAGTTTAGGGGGGGGCACTGAAGCTTTCTTT. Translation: CASLGGGTEAFF.

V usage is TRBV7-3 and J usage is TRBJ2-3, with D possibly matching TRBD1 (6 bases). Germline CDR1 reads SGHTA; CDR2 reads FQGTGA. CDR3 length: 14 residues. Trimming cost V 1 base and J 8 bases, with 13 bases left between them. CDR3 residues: CASSLSRGEVTQYF. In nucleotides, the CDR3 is TGTGCCAGCAGCTTAAGCAGGGGCGAGGTTACGCAGTATTTT.

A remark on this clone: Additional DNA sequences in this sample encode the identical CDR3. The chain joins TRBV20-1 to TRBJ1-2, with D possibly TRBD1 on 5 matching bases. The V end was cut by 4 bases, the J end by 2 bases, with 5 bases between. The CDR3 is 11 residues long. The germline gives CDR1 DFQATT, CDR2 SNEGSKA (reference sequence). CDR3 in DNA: TGCAGTGCTAACAGGAACTATGGCTACACCTTC. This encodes CSANRNYGYTF.

The CDR3 DNA sequence: TGCAGTCCGGGGACTTCCTATGGCTACACCTTC. Amino acid sequence: CSPGTSYGYTF. This chain links TRBV20-1 with TRBJ1-2; D may be TRBD1 (5 bases). Trimming stripped 8 bases from V and 4 bases from J, with 11 bases between. Germline V gives CDR1 DFQATT, CDR2 SNEGSKA (reference sequence). The CDR3 covers 11 residues.

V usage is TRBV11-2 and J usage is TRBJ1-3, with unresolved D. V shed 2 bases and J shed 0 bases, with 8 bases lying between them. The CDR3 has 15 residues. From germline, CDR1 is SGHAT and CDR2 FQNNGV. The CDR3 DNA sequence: TGTGCCAGCAGCTTATCCCAGTCCTCTGGAAACACCATATATTTT. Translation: CASSLSQSSGNTIYF.

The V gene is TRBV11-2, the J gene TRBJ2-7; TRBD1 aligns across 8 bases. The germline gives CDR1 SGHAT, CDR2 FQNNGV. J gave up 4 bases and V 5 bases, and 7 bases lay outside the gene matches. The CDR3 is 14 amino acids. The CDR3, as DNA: TGTGCCAGCAGCACCCAGACAGGGGAATACGAGCAGTACTTC. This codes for CASSTQTGEYEQYF. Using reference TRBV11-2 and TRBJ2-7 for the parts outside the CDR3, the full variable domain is EAGVAQSPRYKIIEKRQSVAFWCNPISGHATLYWYQQILGQGPKLLIQFQNNGVVDDSQLPKDRFSAERLKGVDSTLKIQPAKLEDSAVYLCASSTQTGEYEQYFGPGTRLTVT.

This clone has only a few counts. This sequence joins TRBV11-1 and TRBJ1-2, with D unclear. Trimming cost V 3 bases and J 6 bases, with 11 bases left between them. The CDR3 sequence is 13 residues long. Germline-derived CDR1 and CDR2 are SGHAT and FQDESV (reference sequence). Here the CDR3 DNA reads TGTGCCAGCAGCTTTTCGGAGGGTCATGGCTACACCTTC. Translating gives CASSFSEGHGYTF.

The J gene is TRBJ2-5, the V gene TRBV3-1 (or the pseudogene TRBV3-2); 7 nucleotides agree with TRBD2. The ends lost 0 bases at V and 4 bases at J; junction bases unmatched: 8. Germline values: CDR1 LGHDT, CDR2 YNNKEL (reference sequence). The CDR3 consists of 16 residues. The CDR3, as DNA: TGTGCCAGCAGCCAAGATAGGGGAGGGCGAAGAGAGACCCAGTACTTC. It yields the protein CASSQDRGGRRETQYF.

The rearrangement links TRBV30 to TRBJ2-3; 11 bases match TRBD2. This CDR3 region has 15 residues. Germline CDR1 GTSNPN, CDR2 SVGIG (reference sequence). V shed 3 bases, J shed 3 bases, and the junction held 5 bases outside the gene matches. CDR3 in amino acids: CAWRPGLAVTDTQYF. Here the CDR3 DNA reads TGTGCCTGGAGGCCGGGACTAGCGGTAACAGATACGCAGTATTTT. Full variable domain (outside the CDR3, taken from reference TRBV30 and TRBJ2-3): SQTIHQWPATLVQPVGSPLSLECTVEGTSNPNLYWYRQAAGRGLQLLFYSVGIGQISSEVPQNLSASRPQDRQFILSSKKLLLSDSGFYLCAWRPGLAVTDTQYFGPGTRLTVL.

The CDR3 sequence is CASGRAENEKLFF. CDR3 nucleotide sequence: TGTGCCAGTGGGAGAGCTGAAAATGAAAAACTGTTTTTT. The V and J genes are TRBV19 and TRBJ1-4; no firm D call. The CDR3 covers 13 residues. Germline V CDR1 and CDR2: LNHDA, SQIVND (reference sequence). Trimming removed 8 bases from V and 5 bases from J, with 12 bases in between.

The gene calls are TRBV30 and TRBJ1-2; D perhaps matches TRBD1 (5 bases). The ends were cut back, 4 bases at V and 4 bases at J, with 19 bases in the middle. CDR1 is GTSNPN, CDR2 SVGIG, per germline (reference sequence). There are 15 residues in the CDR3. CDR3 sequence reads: CAWNPRGISTYGYTF. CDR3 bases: TGTGCCTGGAACCCGCGGGGGATCTCCACCTATGGCTACACCTTC.

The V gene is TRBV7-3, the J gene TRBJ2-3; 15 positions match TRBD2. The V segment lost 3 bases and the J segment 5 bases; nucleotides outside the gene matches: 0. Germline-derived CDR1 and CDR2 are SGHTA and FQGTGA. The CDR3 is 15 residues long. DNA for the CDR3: TGTGCCAGCAGCTTGGGACTAGCGGGGGGAGATACGCAGTATTTT. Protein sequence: CASSLGLAGGDTQYF.